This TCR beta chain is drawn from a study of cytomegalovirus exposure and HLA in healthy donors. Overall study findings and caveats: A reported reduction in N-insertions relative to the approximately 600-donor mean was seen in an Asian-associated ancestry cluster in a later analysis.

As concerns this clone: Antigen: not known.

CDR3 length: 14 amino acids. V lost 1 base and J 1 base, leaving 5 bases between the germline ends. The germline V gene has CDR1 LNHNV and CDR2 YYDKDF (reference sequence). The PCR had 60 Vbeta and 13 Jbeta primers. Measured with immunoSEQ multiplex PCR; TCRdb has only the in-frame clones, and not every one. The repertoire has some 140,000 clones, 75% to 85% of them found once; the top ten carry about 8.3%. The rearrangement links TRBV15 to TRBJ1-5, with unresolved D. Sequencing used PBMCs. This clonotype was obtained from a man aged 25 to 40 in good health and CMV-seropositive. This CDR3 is CATSRALSNQPQHF. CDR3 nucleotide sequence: TGTGCCACCAGCAGAGCACTGAGCAATCAGCCCCAGCATTTT.